The 30 T cell receptor beta chains below were found in one sample sequenced in a study of CD4 T cells in relation to SARS-CoV-2 and coronaviruses. Their specific antigens are unknown. The data were produced by immunoSEQ multiplex PCR, yet TCRdb's version contains in-frame clones alone and is incomplete. There are 20,000 to 25,000 clones in the sample; approximately 68% occur only once, and approximately 9.9% lies in the top ten. Unexposed donor CD4+ T cells date from about 2011-2018, before the COVID-19 pandemic. The cells were cultured for 9 to 11 days before CD4+ T cells were isolated. Source material: CD4+ T cells from PBMCs, cultured in vitro. All receptors come from a human donor in good health.

This chain links TRBV7-9 with TRBJ2-7, with 7 positions matching TRBD1. The V gene's germline CDR1 is SEHNR and CDR2 FQNEAQ (reference sequence). This CDR3 contains 12 residues. V was pared by 5 bases and J by 6 bases, with 4 bases of the junction left unmatched. The DNA of the CDR3 is TGTGCCAGCAGCGGGGACAGTGCCGAGCAGTACTTC. It codes for CASSGDSAEQYF.

V is TRBV6-5 and J is TRBJ2-7; TRBD1 matches 9 bases. This CDR3 contains 15 residues. Trimming removed 7 bases from V and 3 bases from J; junction bases left unmatched: 10. Germline-derived CDR1 and CDR2 are MNHEY and SVGAGI. CDR3 sequence reads: CASTKAGDRVYEQYF. The CDR3 nucleotides read TGTGCCAGCACCAAAGCTGGGGACAGGGTCTACGAGCAGTACTTC.

This chain connects TRBV2 to TRBJ2-3; D not certain. Germline lookup yields CDR1 SNHLY and CDR2 FYNNEI. The germline V and J ends were trimmed by 6 bases and 2 bases, with 9 bases remaining between them. The CDR3 contains 13 residues. Here the CDR3 reads CASRSWDTDTQYF. The CDR3 nucleotides read TGTGCCAGCAGATCCTGGGACACAGATACGCAGTATTTT.

This clone was detected once. The chain combines TRBV19 with TRBJ2-5, with D hard to call. From germline, CDR1 is LNHDA and CDR2 SQIVND (reference sequence). Deletions cut 7 bases from V and 5 bases from J, with 8 bases between. The CDR3 is 11 residues long. The CDR3 DNA follows: TGTGCCAGTATGATGGGCGAGACCCAGTACTTC. Its translation: CASMMGETQYF. Filled out from reference TRBV19 and TRBJ2-5, the complete variable domain reads DGGITQSPKYLFRKEGQNVTLSCEQNLNHDAMYWYRQDPGQGLRLIYYSQIVNDFQKGDIAEGYSVSREKKESFPLTVTSAQKNPTAFYLCASMMGETQYFGPGTRLLVL.

This clone has a handful of counts. The chain links TRBV11-2 to TRBJ2-2; the D is unclear. CDR3 length: 14 amino acids. The V end was cut by 1 base, the J end by 3 bases, with 6 bases between. Germline-derived CDR1 and CDR2 are SGHAT and FQNNGV. DNA for the CDR3: TGTGCCAGCAGCTTAGCGGGCGACACCGGGGAGCTGTTTTTT. The encoded protein is CASSLAGDTGELFF.

The rearrangement joins TRBV27 to TRBJ2-5; TRBD2 matches 11 bases. Germline loops: CDR1 MNHEY, CDR2 SMNVEV (reference sequence). V lost 8 bases and J lost 1; bases outside the gene matches: 3. The CDR3 contains 14 residues. The CDR3 DNA follows: TGTGCCAGCGGACTAGCGGGTCTCCAAGAGACCCAGTACTTC. Its protein product is CASGLAGLQETQYF.

V gene TRBV3-1 (or the pseudogene TRBV3-2) combines with J gene TRBJ2-2; no definite D call. Trimming pared 4 bases from V and 6 bases from J, leaving 6 bases between. There are 12 residues in the CDR3. CDR1 and CDR2 (germline): LGHDT, YNNKEL (reference sequence). CDR3 bases: TGTGCCAGCAGCCCACGCGCCGGGGAGCTGTTTTTT. This translates into CASSPRAGELFF.

The rearrangement uses TRBV3-1 (or the pseudogene TRBV3-2) and TRBJ2-5, with a weak D call TRBD2 (6 bases). V gave up 2 bases and J gave up 4 bases, with 8 bases separating them. The length of the CDR3 is 13 residues. Germline values: CDR1 LGHDT, CDR2 YNNKEL (reference sequence). The CDR3 loop is CASSQQGGETQYF. In DNA form, the CDR3 reads TGTGCCAGCAGCCAACAGGGAGGAGAGACCCAGTACTTC.

The CDR3 sequence is CASSLFGQGSQPQHF. The DNA of the CDR3 is TGTGCCAGCAGTTTATTCGGACAGGGATCCCAGCCCCAGCATTTT. The rearrangement links TRBV27 to TRBJ1-5, with 8 positions matching TRBD1. V gave up 1 base and J gave up 7 bases; unmatched junction bases: 6. CDR3 size: 15 residues. Germline CDR1 reads MNHEY; CDR2 reads SMNVEV (reference sequence).

The V gene is TRBV7-9, the J gene TRBJ2-3; D is ambiguous. Germline V CDR1 and CDR2: SEHNR, FQNEAQ (reference sequence). Trimming took off 2 bases at V and 0 bases at J, with 6 bases between the two ends. The CDR3 sequence is 14 residues long. The DNA for the CDR3 is TGTGCCAGCAGCTTACTGCGGAGCACAGATACGCAGTATTTT. Its translation: CASSLLRSTDTQYF.

The chain joins TRBV5-1 to TRBJ1-1, with D perhaps TRBD1 (5 bases). Per germline, CDR1 SGHRS and CDR2 YFSETQ. With 0 bases removed from V and 4 bases from J, the gap between germline ends came to 13 bases. The CDR3 consists of 15 residues. CDR3 amino acids: CASSLVGPGGTEAFF. For the CDR3, the DNA is TGCGCCAGCAGCTTGGTAGGACCCGGGGGCACTGAAGCTTTCTTT.

This clone came up a few times. V gene TRBV5-6 combines with J gene TRBJ1-3, with D possibly TRBD1 on 5 matching bases. The CDR3 has 15 amino acids. Germline lookup yields CDR1 SGHDT and CDR2 YYEEEE. Trimming pared 3 bases from V and 0 bases from J, leaving 10 bases between. CDR3 nucleotide sequence: TGTGCCAGCAGCTCCCAGGGTAGCTCTGGAAACACCATATATTTT. The encoded protein is CASSSQGSSGNTIYF.

This clone was seen a few times. The rearrangement links TRBV28 to TRBJ2-2; 9 positions match TRBD2. Germline values: CDR1 MDHEN, CDR2 SYDVKM. The CDR3 spans 14 residues. The CDR3 DNA sequence: TGTGCTCTCGGGCTAGCGGGGCCGACCGGGGAGCTGTTTTTT. Protein sequence: CALGLAGPTGELFF.

The genes are TRBV5-4 and TRBJ1-2; weak D call: TRBD1 (5 bases). CDR3 length: 13 residues. The germline CDR1 and CDR2 sequences are SGHNT and YYREEE (reference sequence). With 2 bases removed from V and 6 bases from J, the gap between germline ends came to 11 bases. For the CDR3, the DNA is TGTGCCAGCAGCTTATGGGGGGTAGATGGCTACACCTTC. It specifies CASSLWGVDGYTF. Looking up the rest from reference TRBV5-4 and TRBJ1-2 gives the full variable domain: ETGVTQSPTHLIKTRGQQVTLRCSSQSGHNTVSWYQQALGQGPQFIFQYYREEENGRGNFPPRFSGLQFPNYSSELNVNALELDDSALYLCASSLWGVDGYTFGSGTRLTVV.

This clone turned up a few times. The chain is built from TRBV4-3 and TRBJ1-3; D ambiguous. The CDR3 has 15 amino acids. V gave up 0 bases and J gave up 0 bases, with 6 bases separating them. Germline lookup yields CDR1 LGHNA and CDR2 YSLEER. The CDR3 DNA sequence: TGCGCCAGCAGCCAAGATATAGTCTCTGGAAACACCATATATTTT. It translates to CASSQDIVSGNTIYF.

This clone came up a few times. The chain employs TRBV19 and TRBJ1-1, with a tentative D call TRBD1 (6 bases). Germline assignment: CDR1 LNHDA and CDR2 SQIVND (reference sequence). CDR3 size: 15 residues. V lost 7 bases and J lost 7, with 22 bases in between. In DNA, the CDR3 is TGTGCCAGTACGCCCGCCGGGACACCGAACTATGAAGCTTTCTTT. Protein: CASTPAGTPNYEAFF.

The CDR3 spells CASSYSAEITEAFF. For the CDR3, the DNA is TGTGCCAGCAGTTACTCCGCAGAAATAACTGAAGCTTTCTTT. The chain combines TRBV6-5 with TRBJ1-1; D gene ambiguous. Trimming removed 0 bases from V and 5 bases from J, with 10 bases in between. The CDR3 sequence is 14 residues long. CDR1 is MNHEY and CDR2 is SVGAGI in the germline V gene.

The chain couples TRBV20-1 to TRBJ2-1; D gene ambiguous. This CDR3 comprises 11 residues. V was pared by 4 bases and J by 3 bases, with 4 bases between. Germline-derived CDR1 and CDR2 are DFQATT and SNEGSKA (reference sequence). The CDR3 DNA reads as TGCAGTGCTACACTCTACAATGAGCAGTTCTTC. It specifies CSATLYNEQFF.

The J gene is TRBJ1-1, the V gene TRBV6-5; D not resolved. Trimming stripped 0 bases from V and 4 bases from J, with 12 bases between. Germline V gives CDR1 MNHEY, CDR2 SVGAGI. The CDR3 contains 15 residues. CDR3 in DNA: TGTGCCAGCAGTTACTCGGAACCGACCCTCACTGAAGCTTTCTTT. Protein sequence: CASSYSEPTLTEAFF.

The chain employs TRBV5-4 and TRBJ2-1; 9 bases map to TRBD1. CDR3 length equals 15 residues. The germline V gene encodes CDR1 SGHNT and CDR2 YYREEE (reference sequence). Unmatched junction bases numbered 5, after V lost 0 bases and J lost 7 bases. The CDR3 reads CASSLDRGRVNEQFF. The DNA of the CDR3 is TGTGCCAGCAGCTTGGACAGGGGGCGCGTGAATGAGCAGTTCTTC. Full variable domain (remainder filled in from reference TRBV5-4 and TRBJ2-1): ETGVTQSPTHLIKTRGQQVTLRCSSQSGHNTVSWYQQALGQGPQFIFQYYREEENGRGNFPPRFSGLQFPNYSSELNVNALELDDSALYLCASSLDRGRVNEQFFGPGTRLTVL.

V usage is TRBV25-1 and J usage is TRBJ1-2, with D perhaps matching TRBD1 (6 bases). CDR1 and CDR2 from the germline V gene are MGHDK and SYGVNS. The CDR3 contains 15 residues. V lost 6 bases and J 4 bases, leaving 18 bases between the germline ends. CDR3 region: CASSPSTGNFYGYTF. DNA for the CDR3: TGTGCCAGCAGCCCCTCCACAGGGAACTTCTATGGCTACACCTTC.

There are a few counts of this clone. The chain links TRBV4-1 to TRBJ1-5, with 8 bases lining up with TRBD1. The germline V gene has CDR1 MGHRA and CDR2 YSYEKL. The J segment lost 6 bases and the V segment lost 0 bases, leaving 7 bases of the junction unmatched. The CDR3 has 16 residues. The CDR3 DNA follows: TGCGCCAGCAGCCAAGAGGGGCAGGGGGCGGGTCAGCCCCAGCATTTT. Its protein product is CASSQEGQGAGQPQHF.

The chain links TRBV2 to TRBJ1-1, with unresolved D. The CDR3 contains 13 residues. The V and J ends lost 2 bases and 1 base respectively, with 5 bases between them. Germline V CDR1 and CDR2: SNHLY, FYNNEI. The CDR3, as DNA: TGTGCCAGCAGTGAAATGAGGAACACTGAAGCTTTCTTT. Its translation: CASSEMRNTEAFF.

The chain employs TRBV7-2 and TRBJ2-5; 12 bases are shared with TRBD2. This CDR3 is built from 15 residues. Germline CDR1 and CDR2: SGHTA and FQGNSA. V was clipped by 7 bases and J by 4 bases; unmatched bases: 7. CDR3 region: CASNLAGGLGETQYF. The CDR3 bases are TGTGCCAGCAACCTAGCGGGGGGGCTCGGAGAGACCCAGTACTTC.

The V call is TRBV5-1, the J call TRBJ2-1; 8 nucleotides agree with TRBD2. Germline V lookup: CDR1 SGHRS, CDR2 YFSETQ. V lost 2 bases and J lost 4; bases outside the gene matches: 2. This CDR3 contains 14 residues. The CDR3 sequence: CASSLQREYNEQFF. The CDR3 DNA sequence: TGCGCCAGCAGCTTACAGCGGGAGTACAATGAGCAGTTCTTC.

The V and J genes are TRBV19 and TRBJ2-1, with 10 nucleotides matching TRBD2. Germline V lookup: CDR1 LNHDA, CDR2 SQIVND (reference sequence). V lost 7 bases and J lost 5; bases outside the gene matches: 8. The CDR3 loop spans 15 amino acids. The CDR3 region has the DNA TGTGCCAGTAACCGGGGGACTAGCGACCACAATGAGCAGTTCTTC. Its protein product is CASNRGTSDHNEQFF.

The gene calls are TRBV6-2 or TRBV6-3 and TRBJ2-2, with D unresolved. In germline, CDR1 is MNHEY, CDR2 SVGEGT. The CDR3 loop spans 16 amino acids. Trimming took off 6 bases at V and 5 bases at J, with 19 bases between the two ends. Written as DNA, the CDR3 is TGTGCCAGCAGCTCTGATAGGAAAAGGGCGACCGGGGAGCTGTTTTTT. It encodes CASSSDRKRATGELFF.

The rearrangement uses TRBV5-1 and TRBJ1-1; D not resolved. This CDR3 contains 12 residues. Between the trimmed V and J ends, which lost 4 bases and 6 bases, there was a span of 10 bases. Germline CDR1 is SGHRS and CDR2 is YFSETQ. DNA for the CDR3: TGCGCCAGCAGCCGTGGGGAGGCTGAAGCTTTCTTT. As protein: CASSRGEAEAFF.

The V call is TRBV2, the J call TRBJ2-7; TRBD1 aligns across 7 bases. The trim removed 4 bases at V and 4 bases at J, leaving 10 bases unmatched. The CDR3 covers 15 residues. CDR1 is SNHLY and CDR2 is FYNNEI in the germline V gene. CDR3 sequence (DNA): TGTGCCAGCAGTGGTGACAGGGAAGTCGCTTACGAGCAGTACTTC. It is translated as CASSGDREVAYEQYF.

This clone was counted a few times. The chain couples TRBV7-6 to TRBJ2-3; D may be TRBD2 (6 bases). Germline CDR1 reads SGHVS; CDR2 reads FNYEAQ. V dropped 2 bases and J dropped 5 bases, with 14 bases sitting between them. This CDR3 has 15 residues. The CDR3 DNA sequence: TGTGCCAGCAGCTTAACGGGGGATACGAGAGATACGCAGTATTTT. Residues: CASSLTGDTRDTQYF.